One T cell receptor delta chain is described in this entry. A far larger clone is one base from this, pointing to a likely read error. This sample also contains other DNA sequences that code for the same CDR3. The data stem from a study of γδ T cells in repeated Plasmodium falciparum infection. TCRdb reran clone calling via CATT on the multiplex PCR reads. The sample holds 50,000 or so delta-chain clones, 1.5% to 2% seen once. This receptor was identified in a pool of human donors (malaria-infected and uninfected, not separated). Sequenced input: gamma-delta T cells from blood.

The CDR3 nucleotides are TGTGCTCTTGGGGAAGCGGCCGGGGTCCCGAATAAACTCATCTTT. Translated, it gives CALGEAAGVPNKLIF. V and J are TRDV1 and TRDJ1; D is uncertain. TCRdb supplies no J gene; here it was assigned by aligning the nucleotide sequence to germline. The CDR3 contains 15 residues. Germline V lookup: CDR1 TSWWSYY, CDR2 QGS. V was trimmed by 2 bases and J by 6 bases, leaving 16 bases between them.